This TCR beta chain appears in the sequencing data of a study of blood T cell repertoires in COVID-19. Study details: COVID-19 samples, acute and convalescent, were from the United States, Italy and Spain. PBMCs, B-cell-depleted T cells, or T cells were the source of the cDNA or gDNA that made up the material.

Trimming removed 0 bases at V and 3 bases at J, with 15 bases between. Germline lookup yields CDR1 SGHDT and CDR2 YYEEEE. The CDR3 contains 16 residues. Which cohort a participant joined came from the clinical history participants gave. Recovered status in Cohort 3 required two negative PCRs, clearance, or symptom resolution. TCRdb's copy holds only in-frame clones and misses some; the assay was immunoSEQ multiplex PCR. This table has 300,000 to 350,000 clones, 87% appearing once. This TCR came from a young woman who had recovered from COVID-19. Sequences were obtained from PBMCs or T cells enriched from blood (not recorded which). This rearrangement joins TRBV5-6 to TRBJ1-1, with D uncertain. CDR3 region: CASSLGRISGDTEAFF. The CDR3 DNA follows: TGTGCCAGCAGCTTGGGCAGGATAAGTGGCGACACTGAAGCTTTCTTT.